A selection of T cell receptor beta chains follows, all from one sample in a study of Tregs in tolerant kidney transplant recipients. Data came from immunoSEQ multiplex PCR; TCRdb stores just in-frame clones and leaves some out. The table includes about 240,000 clones, approximately 84% detected once. The sample comprised CD4+ T cells from blood. These receptors came from a human donor in good health. The CDR3 runs from the conserved cysteine through the conserved F or W. D genes are given only for firm matches. Expanded clones are given a class, and other clones once, few, many or no size at all.

V,size,D,J,CDR3,DNA
TRBV5-5,-,TRBD1,TRBJ1-4,CASSGTGTGNEKLFF,TGTGCCAGCAGCGGAACCGGGACAGGGAATGAAAAACTGTTTTTT
TRBV4-1,once,TRBD1,TRBJ1-2,CASRQAETGGGPLGYTF,TGCGCCAGCAGACAAGCGGAGACAGGGGGGGGACCTCTTGGCTACACCTTC
TRBV7-6,-,-,TRBJ2-7,CASSFPGAQRLYF,TGTGCCAGCAGCTTCCCGGGGGCGCAGAGGCTGTACTTC
TRBV2,-,-,TRBJ1-4,CASTRDARFEKLFF,TGTGCCAGCACCCGGGACGCCCGGTTCGAAAAACTGTTTTTT
TRBV2,-,TRBD1,TRBJ2-7,CASSARRGGHEQYF,TGTGCCAGCAGTGCGCGGCGAGGGGGCCACGAGCAGTACTTC
TRBV10-3,-,-,TRBJ1-1,CAISDRAGEAFF,TGTGCCATCAGTGACAGGGCAGGGGAAGCTTTCTTT
TRBV5-1,-,TRBD1,TRBJ1-2,CASSPGTGNYGYTF,TGCGCCAGCAGCCCCGGGACAGGGAACTATGGCTACACCTTC
TRBV4-1,-,-,TRBJ2-2,CASSLGGTGELFF,TGCGCCAGCAGCCTAGGGGGCACCGGGGAGCTGTTTTTT
TRBV4-1,-,TRBD2,TRBJ2-1,CASSQAAGGAGDTYNEQFF,TGCGCCAGCAGCCAAGCCGCCGGGGGAGCGGGAGACACCTACAATGAGCAGTTCTTC
TRBV4-1,-,TRBD1,TRBJ2-7,CASSQPIRQGPKREQYF,TGCGCCAGCAGCCAACCTATCAGACAGGGCCCCAAGCGCGAGCAGTACTTC
TRBV6-1,-,-,TRBJ1-1,CASSEANWGKTEAFF,TGTGCCAGCAGTGAAGCGAATTGGGGGAAGACTGAAGCTTTCTTT
TRBV5-1,-,TRBD1,TRBJ1-2,CASSLGTGSNYGYTF,TGCGCCAGCAGCCTCGGGACAGGGTCAAACTATGGCTACACCTTC
TRBV29-1,-,-,TRBJ1-1,CSVETTGKAEAFF,TGCAGCGTCGAAACCACAGGGAAGGCTGAAGCTTTCTTT
TRBV30,once,-,TRBJ1-1,CAWSVTVDTEAFF,TGTGCCTGGAGTGTAACGGTGGACACTGAAGCTTTCTTT
TRBV7-9,-,-,TRBJ2-1,CASSSTRNEQFF,TGTGCCAGCAGCTCTACTAGAAATGAGCAGTTCTTC
TRBV11-3,-,-,TRBJ2-2,CASSQGTGELFF,TGTGCCAGCAGCCAGGGGACCGGGGAGCTGTTTTTT
TRBV6-4,-,-,TRBJ1-1,CASSDPRGGRVDTEAFF,TGTGCCAGCAGTGACCCCCGAGGGGGGAGGGTGGACACTGAAGCTTTCTTT
TRBV2,-,TRBD2,TRBJ2-3,CASQLAGVTDTQYF,TGTGCCAGTCAACTAGCGGGGGTGACAGATACGCAGTATTTT
TRBV2,-,-,TRBJ2-1,CASSGEDSGTAGNEQFF,TGTGCCAGCAGTGGGGAGGATTCCGGGACGGCTGGGAATGAGCAGTTCTTC
TRBV2,-,-,TRBJ2-2,CASSGEVIGELFF,TGTGCCAGCAGTGGGGAAGTCATCGGGGAGCTGTTTTTT
TRBV6-4,-,TRBD1,TRBJ2-1,CASSDTGAAYNEQFF,TGTGCCAGCAGTGACACAGGGGCGGCTTACAATGAGCAGTTCTTC
TRBV27,-,TRBD1,TRBJ1-5,CASSSGQGQPQHF,TGTGCCAGCAGTTCGGGACAGGGGCAGCCCCAGCATTTT
TRBV7-3,-,-,TRBJ1-6,CASSFGGAPNSPLHF,TGTGCCAGCAGCTTTGGGGGGGCCCCTAATTCACCCCTCCACTTT
TRBV7-9,-,-,TRBJ2-5,CASSFNGASYQETQYF,TGTGCCAGCAGCTTCAACGGGGCCTCGTACCAAGAGACCCAGTACTTC
TRBV14,-,TRBD1,TRBJ2-1,CASSQAHRGPPYNEQFF,TGTGCCAGCAGCCAAGCCCACAGGGGCCCACCCTACAATGAGCAGTTCTTC
TRBV30,-,-,TRBJ2-3,CAWSQGRSTDTQYF,TGTGCCTGGAGTCAGGGCAGAAGCACAGATACGCAGTATTTT
TRBV21-1,-,-,TRBJ2-5,CASSQGHSEVAQYF,TGTGCCAGCAGCCAGGGACACAGCGAGGTGGCCCAGTACTTC
TRBV11-2,once,-,TRBJ2-7,CASSSSSLVEQYF,TGTGCCAGCAGCTCTTCGAGTCTAGTGGAGCAGTACTTC
TRBV7-7,-,TRBD2,TRBJ2-3,CASSLLAGRYTDTQYF,TGTGCTAGCAGCCTTCTAGCGGGGCGCTACACAGATACGCAGTATTTT
TRBV6-5,few,-,TRBJ1-2,CASSYMGKNYGYTF,TGTGCCAGCAGTTACATGGGGAAGAACTATGGCTACACCTTC
TRBV2,-,TRBD2,TRBJ2-5,CACHKRENRRETQYF,TGTGCCTGTCACAAGCGGGAGAACCGACGAGAGACCCAGTACTTC
TRBV5-4,once,-,TRBJ2-3,CASSFVQQGDTQYF,TGTGCCAGCAGCTTCGTCCAGCAGGGAGATACGCAGTATTTT
TRBV7-2,-,-,TRBJ2-3,CASSLRVNTDTQYF,TGTGCCAGCAGCTTACGGGTCAACACAGATACGCAGTATTTT
TRBV7-6,once,-,TRBJ2-3,CASSSGGGAWIDTQYF,TGTGCCAGCAGCTCCGGGGGAGGAGCCTGGATAGATACGCAGTATTTT
TRBV19,-,TRBD1,TRBJ1-1,CASSSRQGFSEAFF,TGTGCCAGTAGTTCCAGACAGGGCTTCAGTGAAGCTTTCTTT
TRBV30,-,TRBD2,TRBJ2-7,CAWGTSVAYEQYF,TGTGCCTGGGGGACTAGCGTAGCCTACGAGCAGTACTTC
TRBV4-1,-,-,TRBJ1-2,CASSQVPGVYYGYTF,TGCGCCAGCAGCCAAGTGCCAGGGGTTTACTATGGCTACACCTTC
TRBV18,-,-,TRBJ2-1,CASSPPSGSLLEQFF,TGTGCCAGCTCACCACCGTCGGGGTCATTATTGGAGCAGTTCTTC
TRBV9,-,-,TRBJ1-1,CASSGLAQDAGYTEAFF,TGTGCCAGCAGCGGCCTCGCACAAGACGCTGGGTACACTGAAGCGTTCTTT
TRBV19,-,TRBD2,TRBJ2-2,CASKPSGRITGELFF,TGTGCCAGTAAGCCTAGCGGGAGAATTACCGGGGAGCTGTTTTTT
TRBV6-4,-,-,TRBJ1-1,CASSKQQNTEAFF,TGTGCCAGCAGTAAACAGCAGAACACTGAAGCTTTCTTT
TRBV5-4,-,TRBD1,TRBJ1-2,CASSLFQGARGYTF,TGTGCCAGCAGCTTGTTCCAGGGGGCGCGGGGCTACACCTTC
TRBV6-1,-,-,TRBJ2-1,CASSAVATPANEQFF,TGTGCCAGCAGCGCCGTCGCTACGCCTGCCAATGAGCAGTTCTTC
TRBV11-3,-,-,TRBJ2-1,CASSLDGGQKYNEQFF,TGTGCCAGCAGCTTAGATGGAGGGCAGAAGTACAATGAGCAGTTCTTC
TRBV11-2,few,TRBD1,TRBJ1-2,CASSSQRQGNYGYTF,TGTGCCAGCAGCTCACAACGACAGGGAAACTATGGCTACACCTTC
TRBV18,-,TRBD1,TRBJ1-5,CASSPRQGGQPQHF,TGTGCCAGCTCACCTCGACAGGGTGGACAGCCCCAGCATTTT
TRBV18,few,-,TRBJ1-1,CASSPTGLLHHEAFF,TGTGCCAGCTCACCGACAGGCCTACTTCATCATGAAGCTTTCTTT
TRBV11-1,-,TRBD1,TRBJ2-6,CASSRPRTGGSGANVLTF,TGTGCCAGCAGCCGTCCCCGGACAGGGGGATCTGGGGCCAACGTCCTGACTTTC
TRBV14,-,-,TRBJ2-3,CASSRSSARGADTQYF,TGTGCCAGCAGTCGTTCTAGCGCCCGAGGGGCAGATACGCAGTATTTT
TRBV6-6,-,-,TRBJ2-7,CASSYSDSSSYEQYF,TGTGCCAGCAGTTACTCGGACAGCTCCTCCTACGAGCAGTACTTC
TRBV19,-,TRBD2,TRBJ2-1,CASSILAGSSYNEQFF,TGTGCCAGTAGTATACTAGCGGGTAGCTCCTACAATGAGCAGTTCTTC
TRBV6-6,-,-,TRBJ1-1,CASSLIQNTEAFF,TGTGCCAGCAGTTTAATCCAGAACACTGAAGCTTTCTTT
TRBV19,-,TRBD1,TRBJ1-1,CASSPQGVTEAFF,TGTGCCAGTAGTCCCCAGGGGGTGACTGAAGCTTTCTTT
TRBV5-4,-,TRBD1,TRBJ2-3,CASFDRGSRTDTQYF,TGTGCCAGCTTCGACAGGGGATCCCGCACAGATACGCAGTATTTT